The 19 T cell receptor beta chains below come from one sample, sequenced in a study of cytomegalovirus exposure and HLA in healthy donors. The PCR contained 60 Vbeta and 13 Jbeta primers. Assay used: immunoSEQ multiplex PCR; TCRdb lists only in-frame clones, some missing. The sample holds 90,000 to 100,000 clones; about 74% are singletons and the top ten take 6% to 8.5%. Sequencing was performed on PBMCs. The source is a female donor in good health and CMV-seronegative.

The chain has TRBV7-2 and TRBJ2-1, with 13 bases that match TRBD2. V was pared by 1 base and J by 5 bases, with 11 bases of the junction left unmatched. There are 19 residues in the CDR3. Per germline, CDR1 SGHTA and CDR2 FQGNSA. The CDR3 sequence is CASSLVAGLAGVGHNEQFF. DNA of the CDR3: TGTGCCAGCAGCTTAGTCGCCGGACTAGCGGGAGTGGGGCACAATGAGCAGTTCTTC.

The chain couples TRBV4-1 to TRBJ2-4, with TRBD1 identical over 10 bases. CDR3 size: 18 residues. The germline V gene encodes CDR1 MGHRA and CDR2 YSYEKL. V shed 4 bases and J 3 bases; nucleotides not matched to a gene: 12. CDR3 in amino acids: CASSPRQGAYLGKNIQYF. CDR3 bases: TGCGCCAGCAGCCCTAGACAGGGGGCGTATCTAGGCAAAAACATTCAGTACTTC.

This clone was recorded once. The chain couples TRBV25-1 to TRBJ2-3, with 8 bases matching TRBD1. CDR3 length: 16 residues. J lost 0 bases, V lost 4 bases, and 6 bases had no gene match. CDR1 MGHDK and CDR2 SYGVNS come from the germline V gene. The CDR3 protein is CASSVTTGDSTDTQYF. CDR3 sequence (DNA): TGTGCCAGCAGTGTAACGACAGGGGATAGCACAGATACGCAGTATTTT.

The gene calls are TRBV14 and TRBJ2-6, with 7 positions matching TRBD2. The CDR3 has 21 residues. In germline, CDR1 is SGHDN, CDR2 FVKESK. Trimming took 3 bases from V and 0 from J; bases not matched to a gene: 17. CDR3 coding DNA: TGTGCCAGCAGCCAGGGGGAGGGGAGGTCTGCCCGGATCTCTGGGGCCAACGTCCTGACTTTC. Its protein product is CASSQGEGRSARISGANVLTF.

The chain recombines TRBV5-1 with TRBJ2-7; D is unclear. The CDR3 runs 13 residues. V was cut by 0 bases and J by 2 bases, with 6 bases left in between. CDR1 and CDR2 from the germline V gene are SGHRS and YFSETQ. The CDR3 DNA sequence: TGCGCCAGCAGCTTGGACAATACCTACGAGCAGTACTTC. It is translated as CASSLDNTYEQYF.

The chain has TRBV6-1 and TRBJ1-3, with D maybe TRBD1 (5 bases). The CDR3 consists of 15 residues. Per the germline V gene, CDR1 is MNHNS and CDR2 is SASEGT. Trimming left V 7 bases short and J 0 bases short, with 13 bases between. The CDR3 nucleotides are TGTGCCAGCATTCGACAGCCCATCTCTGGAAACACCATATATTTT. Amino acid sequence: CASIRQPISGNTIYF.

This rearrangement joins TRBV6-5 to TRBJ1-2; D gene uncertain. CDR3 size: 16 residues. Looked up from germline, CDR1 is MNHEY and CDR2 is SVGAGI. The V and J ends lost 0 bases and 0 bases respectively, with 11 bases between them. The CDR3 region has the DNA TGTGCCAGCAGTTACTCACAGTGGGCTACTAACTATGGCTACACCTTC. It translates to CASSYSQWATNYGYTF.

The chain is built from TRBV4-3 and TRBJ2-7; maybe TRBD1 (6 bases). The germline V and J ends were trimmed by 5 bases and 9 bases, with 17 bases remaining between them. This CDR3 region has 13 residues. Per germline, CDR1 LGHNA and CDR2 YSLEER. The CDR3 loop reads CASSTQKPGAQYF. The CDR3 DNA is TGCGCCAGCAGCACACAAAAACCAGGGGCGCAGTACTTC.

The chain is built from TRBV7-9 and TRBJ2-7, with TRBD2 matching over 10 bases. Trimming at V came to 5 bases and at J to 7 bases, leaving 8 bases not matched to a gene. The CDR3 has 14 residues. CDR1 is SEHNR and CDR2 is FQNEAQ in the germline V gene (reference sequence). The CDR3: CASSRAGGTEEQYF. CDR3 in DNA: TGTGCCAGCAGCCGAGCGGGGGGGACAGAGGAGCAGTACTTC.

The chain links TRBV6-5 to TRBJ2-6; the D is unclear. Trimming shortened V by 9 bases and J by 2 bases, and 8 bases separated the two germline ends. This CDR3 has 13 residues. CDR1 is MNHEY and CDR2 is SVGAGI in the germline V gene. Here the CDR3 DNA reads TGTGCCAGTACAGCACCTGGGGCCAACGTCCTGACTTTC. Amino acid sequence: CASTAPGANVLTF.

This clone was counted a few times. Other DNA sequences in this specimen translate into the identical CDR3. The CDR3, as DNA: TGTGCCAGTAGTATAAACAGGGGGGGGACTGAAGCTTTCTTT. This codes for CASSINRGGTEAFF. This chain connects TRBV19 to TRBJ1-1; the match to TRBD1 covers 8 bases. Looked up from germline, CDR1 is LNHDA and CDR2 is SQIVND (reference sequence). V was pared by 2 bases and J by 5 bases, with 4 bases of the junction left unmatched. The CDR3 has 14 amino acids.

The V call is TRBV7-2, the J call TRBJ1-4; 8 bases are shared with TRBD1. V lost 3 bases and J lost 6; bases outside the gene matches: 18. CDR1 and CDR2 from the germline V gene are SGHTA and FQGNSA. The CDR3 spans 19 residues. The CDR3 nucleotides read TGTGCCAGCAGCTTTCGACCAGCCGGGACAGGAGGCCAGTATGAAAAACTGTTTTTT. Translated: CASSFRPAGTGGQYEKLFF.

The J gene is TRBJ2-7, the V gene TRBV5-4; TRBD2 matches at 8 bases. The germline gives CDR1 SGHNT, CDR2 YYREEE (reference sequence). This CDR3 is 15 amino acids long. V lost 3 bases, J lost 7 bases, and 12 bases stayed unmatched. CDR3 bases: TGTGCCAGCAGCTACATAGGACTAGCTGGCGGGGAGCAGTACTTC. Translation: CASSYIGLAGGEQYF.

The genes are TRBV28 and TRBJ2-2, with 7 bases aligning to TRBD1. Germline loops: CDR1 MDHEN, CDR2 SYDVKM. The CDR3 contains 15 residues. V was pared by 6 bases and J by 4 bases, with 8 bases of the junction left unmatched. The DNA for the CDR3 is TGTGCCAGCAGACTAGGGGGCGGAAGCACCGGGGAGCTGTTTTTT. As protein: CASRLGGGSTGELFF.

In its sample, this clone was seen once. This chain's CDR3 is CASSSPTPGQGSYEQYF. The CDR3 DNA sequence: TGTGCCAGCAGTTCCCCCACGCCGGGACAGGGATCCTACGAGCAGTACTTC. V gene TRBV28 combines with J gene TRBJ2-7, with 9 positions matching TRBD1. With V trimmed by 4 bases and J by 1 base, 11 bases remained unmatched. Germline CDR1 and CDR2: MDHEN and SYDVKM. The CDR3 is 17 amino acids.

In DNA, the CDR3 is TGCGCCAGCAGCTCCACGAGGGGGGGGGTCAATAGGGAGACCCAGTACTTC. Translating it yields CASSSTRGGVNRETQYF. The chain carries TRBV5-1 and TRBJ2-5; possible D gene TRBD2, 7 bases. This CDR3 has 17 residues. CDR1 SGHRS and CDR2 YFSETQ come from the germline V gene. The V end was cut by 3 bases, the J end by 5 bases, with 23 bases between. Supplemented by reference TRBV5-1 and TRBJ2-5, the full variable domain reads KAGVTQTPRYLIKTRGQQVTLSCSPISGHRSVSWYQQTPGQGLQFLFEYFSETQRNKGNFPGRFSGRQFSNSRSEMNVSTLELGDSALYLCASSSTRGGVNRETQYFGPGTRLLVL.

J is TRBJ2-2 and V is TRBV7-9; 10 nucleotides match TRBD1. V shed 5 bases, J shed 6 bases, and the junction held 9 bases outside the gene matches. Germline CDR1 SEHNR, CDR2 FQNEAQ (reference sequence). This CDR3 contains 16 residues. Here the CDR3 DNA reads TGTGCCAGCAGCCTCCCGGGACAGGGGACCTCCGGGGAGCTGTTTTTT. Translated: CASSLPGQGTSGELFF.

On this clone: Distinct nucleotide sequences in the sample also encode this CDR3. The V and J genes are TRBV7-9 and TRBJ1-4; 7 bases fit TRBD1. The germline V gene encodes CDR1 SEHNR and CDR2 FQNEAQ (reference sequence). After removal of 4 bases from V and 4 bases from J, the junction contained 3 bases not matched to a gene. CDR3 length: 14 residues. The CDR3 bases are TGTGCCAGCAGCTCCAGACAGGGTAATGAAAAACTGTTTTTT. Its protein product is CASSSRQGNEKLFF.

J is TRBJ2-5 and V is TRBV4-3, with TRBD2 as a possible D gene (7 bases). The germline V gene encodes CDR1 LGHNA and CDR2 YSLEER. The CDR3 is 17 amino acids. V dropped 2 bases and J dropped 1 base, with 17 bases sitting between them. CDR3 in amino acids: CASSQPEGGPCQETQYF. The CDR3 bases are TGCGCCAGCAGCCAACCCGAGGGGGGGCCCTGCCAAGAGACCCAGTACTTC.